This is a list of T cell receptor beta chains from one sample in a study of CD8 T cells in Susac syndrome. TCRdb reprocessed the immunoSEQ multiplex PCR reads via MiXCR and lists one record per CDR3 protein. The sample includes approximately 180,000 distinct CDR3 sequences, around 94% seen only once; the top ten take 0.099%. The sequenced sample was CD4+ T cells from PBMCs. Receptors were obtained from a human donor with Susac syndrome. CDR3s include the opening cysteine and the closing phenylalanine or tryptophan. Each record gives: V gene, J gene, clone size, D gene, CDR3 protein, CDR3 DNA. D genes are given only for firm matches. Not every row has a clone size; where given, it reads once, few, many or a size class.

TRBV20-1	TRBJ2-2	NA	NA	CSANSNTGELFF	TGCAGTGCTAACTCGAACACCGGGGAGCTGTTTTTT
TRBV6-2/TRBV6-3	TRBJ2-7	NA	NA	CASSYSRREGSHEQYF	TGTGCCAGCAGTTACTCACGGCGCGAGGGCTCCCACGAGCAGTACTTC
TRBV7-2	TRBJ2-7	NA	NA	CASSLVQATPYEQYF	TGTGCCAGCAGCTTAGTGCAGGCAACTCCCTACGAGCAGTACTTC
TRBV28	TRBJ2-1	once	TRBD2	CASSGSGRADDEQFF	TGTGCCAGCAGTGGTAGCGGGAGGGCCGACGATGAGCAGTTCTTC
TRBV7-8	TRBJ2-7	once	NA	CASSSAYRGPYEQYF	TGTGCCAGCAGCTCGGCCTACCGGGGACCCTACGAGCAGTACTTC
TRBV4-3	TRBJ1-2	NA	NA	CASSPGTGRNYGYTF	TGCGCCAGCAGCCCAGGAACGGGACGAAACTATGGCTACACCTTC
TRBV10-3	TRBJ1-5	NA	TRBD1	CAISGQGFNQPQHF	TGTGCCATCAGCGGACAGGGCTTTAATCAGCCCCAGCATTTT
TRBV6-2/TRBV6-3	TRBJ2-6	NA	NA	CASSSRLSRALPPGANVLTF	TGTGCCAGCAGTTCGCGCCTCTCGCGAGCCCTACCTCCAGGGGCCAACGTCCTGACTTTC
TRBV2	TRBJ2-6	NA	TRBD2	CASSEGAGYSGANVLTF	TGTGCCAGCAGTGAAGGAGCGGGGTACTCTGGGGCCAACGTCCTGACTTTC
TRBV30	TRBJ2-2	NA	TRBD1	CAWRDRYTGELFF	TGTGCCTGGAGGGACAGGTACACCGGGGAGCTGTTTTTT
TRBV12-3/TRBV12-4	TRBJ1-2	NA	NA	CASSRRNLRRYGYTF	TGTGCCAGCAGTCGTCGGAATTTGAGGAGATATGGCTACACCTTC
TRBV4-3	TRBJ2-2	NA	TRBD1	CASSQNRGRTGELLF	TGCGCCAGCAGCCAAAACAGGGGGCGAACCGGGGAGCTGCTTTTT
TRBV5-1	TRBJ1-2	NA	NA	CASSLGLRAYGYTF	TGCGCCAGCAGCTTGGGATTACGGGCCTATGGCTACACCTTC
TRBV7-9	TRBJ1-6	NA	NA	CASSLRNSPLHF	TGTGCCAGCAGCCTCAGAAATTCACCCCTCCACTTT
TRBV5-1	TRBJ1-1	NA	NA	CASSDSVNTEAFF	TGCGCCAGCAGCGACTCGGTGAACACTGAAGCTTTCTTT
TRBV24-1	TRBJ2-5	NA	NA	CATSDPNRVPQYF	TGTGCCACCAGTGATCCGAACAGGGTGCCCCAGTACTTC
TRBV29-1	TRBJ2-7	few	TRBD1	CSARGDRGPYEQYF	TGCAGCGCCCGGGGGGACAGGGGGCCATACGAGCAGTACTTC
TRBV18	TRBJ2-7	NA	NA	CASSLNPEYEQYF	TGTGCCAGCTCTCTTAACCCCGAATACGAGCAGTACTTC
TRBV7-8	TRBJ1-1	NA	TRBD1	CASSSRTGGGTEAFF	TGTGCCAGCAGCTCCCGGACAGGGGGGGGCACTGAAGCTTTCTTT
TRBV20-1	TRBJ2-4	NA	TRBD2	CSASAGEGFLAKNIQYF	TGCAGTGCTAGTGCCGGGGAGGGGTTTTTAGCCAAAAACATTCAGTACTTC
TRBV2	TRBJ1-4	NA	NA	CASHPLGPLSTNEKLFF	TGTGCCAGCCACCCCCTGGGTCCCCTTTCAACTAATGAAAAACTGTTTTTT
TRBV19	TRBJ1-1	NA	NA	CASSVHGLSEAFF	TGTGCCAGTAGTGTCCACGGACTATCTGAAGCTTTCTTT
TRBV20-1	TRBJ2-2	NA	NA	CSASKEGTGELFF	TGCAGTGCTAGTAAGGAGGGTACCGGGGAGCTGTTTTTT
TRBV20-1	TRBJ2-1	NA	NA	CSARSGDSYNEQFF	TGCAGTGCTAGATCAGGTGACTCCTACAATGAGCAGTTCTTC
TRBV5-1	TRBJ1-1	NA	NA	CASSLVGQQNTEAFF	TGCGCCAGCAGCTTGGTTGGCCAGCAGAACACTGAAGCTTTCTTT
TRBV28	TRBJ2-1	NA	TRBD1	CASSPPGTGLYNEQFF	TGTGCCAGCAGTCCACCCGGGACAGGCCTCTACAATGAGCAGTTCTTC
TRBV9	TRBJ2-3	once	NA	CASSAAGTRDGDTQYF	TGTGCCAGCAGCGCCGCCGGGACCAGAGACGGTGATACGCAGTATTTT
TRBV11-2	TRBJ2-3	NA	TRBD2	CASRGLAGLYTQYF	TGTGCCAGCAGGGGACTAGCGGGTCTTTATACGCAGTATTTT
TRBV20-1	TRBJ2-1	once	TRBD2	CSAVTSGIGVGEQFF	TGCAGTGCTGTGACTAGCGGGATTGGGGTGGGGGAGCAGTTCTTC
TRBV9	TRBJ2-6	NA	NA	CASSVTGSSSGANVLTF	TGTGCCAGCAGCGTCACAGGGTCAAGCTCTGGGGCCAACGTCCTGACTTTC
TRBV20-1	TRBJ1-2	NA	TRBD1	CSAKQGAQDYGYTF	TGCAGTGCAAAACAGGGGGCGCAGGACTATGGCTACACCTTC
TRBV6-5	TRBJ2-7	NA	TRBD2	CASSYPSRGLAGGSYEQYF	TGTGCCAGCAGTTACCCCTCCCGTGGACTAGCGGGGGGCTCCTACGAGCAGTACTTC
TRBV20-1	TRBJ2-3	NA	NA	CSARGQGLSDTQYF	TGCAGTGCTAGAGGTCAGGGGTTGTCAGATACGCAGTATTTT
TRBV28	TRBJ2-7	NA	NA	CASSRTATYEQYF	TGTGCCAGCAGTCGGACCGCCACCTACGAGCAGTACTTC
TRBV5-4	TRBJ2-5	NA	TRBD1	CASSQDRGFGETQYF	TGTGCCAGCAGCCAAGACAGGGGGTTCGGGGAGACCCAGTACTTC
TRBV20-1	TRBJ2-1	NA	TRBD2	CSARHASGGYNEQFF	TGCAGTGCTAGACATGCTAGCGGGGGGTACAATGAGCAGTTCTTC
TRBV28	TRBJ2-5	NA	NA	CASSPRTGRHRETQYF	TGTGCCAGCAGTCCCCGGACCGGGAGACACCGAGAGACCCAGTACTTC
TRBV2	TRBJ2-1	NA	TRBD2	CASSRGRLAGGYLFF	TGTGCCAGCAGTAGGGGGCGGCTAGCGGGAGGTTACCTCTTCTTC
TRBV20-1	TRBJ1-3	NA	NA	CSARVDGVNTIYF	TGCAGTGCTAGAGTCGACGGGGTGAACACCATATATTTT
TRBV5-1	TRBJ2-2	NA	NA	CASSYLYAEELFF	TGCGCCAGCAGCTACCTTTATGCGGAGGAGCTGTTTTTT